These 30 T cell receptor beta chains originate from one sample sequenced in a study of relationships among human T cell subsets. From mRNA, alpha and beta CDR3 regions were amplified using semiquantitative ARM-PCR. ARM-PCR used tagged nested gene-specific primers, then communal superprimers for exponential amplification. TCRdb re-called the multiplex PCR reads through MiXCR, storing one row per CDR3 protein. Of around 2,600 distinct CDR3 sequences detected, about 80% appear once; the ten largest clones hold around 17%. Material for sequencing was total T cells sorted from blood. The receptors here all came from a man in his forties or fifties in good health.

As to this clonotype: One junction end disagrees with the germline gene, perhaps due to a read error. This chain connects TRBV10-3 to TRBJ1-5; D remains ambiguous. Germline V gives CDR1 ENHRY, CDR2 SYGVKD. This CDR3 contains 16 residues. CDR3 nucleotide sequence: TGTGCCAGCAGTTACTCGAGCCAGCCTAGCAATCAGCCCCAGCATTTT. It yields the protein CASSYSSQPSNQPQHF.

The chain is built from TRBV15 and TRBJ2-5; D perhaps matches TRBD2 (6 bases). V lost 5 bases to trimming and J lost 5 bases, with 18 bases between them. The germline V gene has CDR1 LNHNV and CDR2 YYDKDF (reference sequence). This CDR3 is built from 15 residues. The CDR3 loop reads CATSLIRGSRETQYF. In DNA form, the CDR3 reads TGTGCCACCAGCTTGATCCGGGGGTCGAGGGAGACCCAGTACTTC.

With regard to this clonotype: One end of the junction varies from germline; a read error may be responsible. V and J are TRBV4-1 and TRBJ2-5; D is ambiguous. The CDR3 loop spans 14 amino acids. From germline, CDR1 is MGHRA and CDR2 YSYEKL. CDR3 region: CASSQDPASETQYF. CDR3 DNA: TGCGCCAGTAGCCAAGATCCAGCTTCAGAGACCCAGTACTTC.

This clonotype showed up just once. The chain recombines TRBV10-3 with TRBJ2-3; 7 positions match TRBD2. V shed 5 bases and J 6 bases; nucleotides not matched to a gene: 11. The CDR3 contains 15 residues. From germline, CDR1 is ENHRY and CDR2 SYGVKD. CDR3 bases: TGTGCCATCAGTCAGGACGGGGGGAAATATGATACGCAGTATTTT. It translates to CAISQDGGKYDTQYF.

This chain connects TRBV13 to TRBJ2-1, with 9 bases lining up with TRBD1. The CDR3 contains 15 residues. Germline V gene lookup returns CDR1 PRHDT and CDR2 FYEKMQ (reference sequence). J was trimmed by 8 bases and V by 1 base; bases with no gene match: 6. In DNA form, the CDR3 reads TGTGCCAGCAGCTTAGCCCTAACAGGGGGCGATGAGCAGTTCTTC. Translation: CASSLALTGGDEQFF.

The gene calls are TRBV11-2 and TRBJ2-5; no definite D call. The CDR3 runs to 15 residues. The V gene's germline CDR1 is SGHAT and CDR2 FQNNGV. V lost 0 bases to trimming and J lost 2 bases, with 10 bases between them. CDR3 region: CASSLEWRLQETQYF. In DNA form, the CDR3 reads TGTGCCAGCAGCTTAGAGTGGCGATTGCAAGAGACCCAGTACTTC.

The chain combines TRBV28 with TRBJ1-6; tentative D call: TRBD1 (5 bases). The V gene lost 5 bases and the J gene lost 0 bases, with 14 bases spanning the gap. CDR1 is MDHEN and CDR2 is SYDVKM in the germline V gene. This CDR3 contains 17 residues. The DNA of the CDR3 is TGTGCCAGCAGTGAGGGACTTTCCGTCTCCTATAATTCACCCCTCCACTTT. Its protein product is CASSEGLSVSYNSPLHF. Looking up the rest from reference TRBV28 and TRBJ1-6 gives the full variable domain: DVKVTQSSRYLVKRTGEKVFLECVQDMDHENMFWYRQDPGLGLRLIYFSYDVKMKEKGDIPEGYSVSREKKERFSLILESASTNQTSMYLCASSEGLSVSYNSPLHFGNGTRLTVT.

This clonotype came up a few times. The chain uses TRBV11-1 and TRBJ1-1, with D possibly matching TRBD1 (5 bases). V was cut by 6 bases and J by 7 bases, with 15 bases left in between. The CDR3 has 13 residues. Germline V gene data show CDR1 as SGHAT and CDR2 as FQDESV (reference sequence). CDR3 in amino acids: CASRPGTAGEAFF. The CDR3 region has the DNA TGTGCCAGCAGACCCGGGACCGCGGGTGAAGCTTTCTTT.

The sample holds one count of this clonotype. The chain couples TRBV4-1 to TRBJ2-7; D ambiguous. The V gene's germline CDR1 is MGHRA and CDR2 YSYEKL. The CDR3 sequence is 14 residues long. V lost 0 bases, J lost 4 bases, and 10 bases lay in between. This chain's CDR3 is CASSQEGFGYEQYF. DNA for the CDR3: TGCGCCAGCAGCCAAGAGGGGTTCGGTTACGAGCAGTACTTC.

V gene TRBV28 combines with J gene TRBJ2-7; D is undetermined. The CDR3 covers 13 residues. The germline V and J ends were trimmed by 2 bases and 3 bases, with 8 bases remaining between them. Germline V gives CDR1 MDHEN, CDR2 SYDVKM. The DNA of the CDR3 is TGTGCCAGCAGTTTAGGTCCCCTCTACGAGCAGTACTTC. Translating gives CASSLGPLYEQYF.

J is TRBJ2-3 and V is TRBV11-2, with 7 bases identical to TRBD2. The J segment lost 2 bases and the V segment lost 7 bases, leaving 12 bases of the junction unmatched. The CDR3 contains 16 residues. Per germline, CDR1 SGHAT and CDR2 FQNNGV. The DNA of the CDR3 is TGTGCCAGCAAAAAAGCCGGCGGGAGTACCACAGATACGCAGTATTTT. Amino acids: CASKKAGGSTTDTQYF.

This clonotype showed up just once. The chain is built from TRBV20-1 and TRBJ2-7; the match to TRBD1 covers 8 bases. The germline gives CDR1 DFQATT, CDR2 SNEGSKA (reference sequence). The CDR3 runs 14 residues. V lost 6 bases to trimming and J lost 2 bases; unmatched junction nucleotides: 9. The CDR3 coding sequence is TGCAGTGCAGCCGGGACAGGCGGTACCTACGAGCAGTACTTC. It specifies CSAAGTGGTYEQYF.

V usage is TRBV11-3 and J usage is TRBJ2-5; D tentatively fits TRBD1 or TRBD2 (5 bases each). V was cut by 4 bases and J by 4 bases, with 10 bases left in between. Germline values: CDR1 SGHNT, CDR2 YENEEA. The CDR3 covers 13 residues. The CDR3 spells CASSSEGRETQYF. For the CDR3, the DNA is TGTGCCAGCAGCTCAGAGGGGAGAGAGACCCAGTACTTC.

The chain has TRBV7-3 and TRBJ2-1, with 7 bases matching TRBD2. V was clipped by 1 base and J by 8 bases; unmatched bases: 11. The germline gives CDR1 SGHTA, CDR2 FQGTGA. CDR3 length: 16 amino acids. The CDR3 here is CASSLRGGLIGDEQFF. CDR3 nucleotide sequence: TGTGCCAGCAGCTTAAGGGGGGGACTAATCGGGGATGAGCAGTTCTTC.

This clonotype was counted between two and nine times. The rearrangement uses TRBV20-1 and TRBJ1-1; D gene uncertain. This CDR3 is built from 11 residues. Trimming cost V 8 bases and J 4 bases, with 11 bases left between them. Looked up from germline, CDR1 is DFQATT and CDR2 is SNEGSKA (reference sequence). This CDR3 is CSWVAVTEAFF. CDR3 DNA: TGCAGTTGGGTGGCCGTCACTGAAGCTTTCTTT.

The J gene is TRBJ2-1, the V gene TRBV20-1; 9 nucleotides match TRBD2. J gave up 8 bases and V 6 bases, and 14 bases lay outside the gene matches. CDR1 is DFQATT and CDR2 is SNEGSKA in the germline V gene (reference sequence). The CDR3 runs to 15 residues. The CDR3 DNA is TGCAGTGCCAGACCCCTAGCGGGACCCTTGGATGAGCAGTTCTTC. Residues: CSARPLAGPLDEQFF.

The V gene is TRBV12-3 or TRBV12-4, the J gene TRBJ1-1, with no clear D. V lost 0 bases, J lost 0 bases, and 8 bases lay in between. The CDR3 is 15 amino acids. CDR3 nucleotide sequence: TGTGCCAGCAGTTTAGCATCGACCGTGAACACTGAAGCTTTCTTT. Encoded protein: CASSLASTVNTEAFF.

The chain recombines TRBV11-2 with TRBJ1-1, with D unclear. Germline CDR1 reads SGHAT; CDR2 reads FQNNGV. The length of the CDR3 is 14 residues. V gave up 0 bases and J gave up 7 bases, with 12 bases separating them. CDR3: CASSLETRAGEAFF. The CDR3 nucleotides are TGTGCCAGCAGCTTAGAGACGAGGGCGGGTGAAGCTTTCTTT.

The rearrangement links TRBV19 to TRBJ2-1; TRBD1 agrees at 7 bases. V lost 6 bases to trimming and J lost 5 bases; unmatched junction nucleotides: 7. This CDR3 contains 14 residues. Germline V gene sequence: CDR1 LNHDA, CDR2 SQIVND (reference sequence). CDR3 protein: CASSYTGDHNEQFF. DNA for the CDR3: TGTGCCAGTAGCTACACAGGGGACCACAATGAGCAGTTCTTC.

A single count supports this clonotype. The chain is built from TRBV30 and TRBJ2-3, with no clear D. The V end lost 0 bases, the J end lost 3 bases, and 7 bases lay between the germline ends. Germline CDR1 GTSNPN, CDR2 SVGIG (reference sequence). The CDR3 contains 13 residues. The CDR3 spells CAWSVWGTDTQYF. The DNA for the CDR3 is TGTGCCTGGAGTGTATGGGGAACAGATACGCAGTATTTT.

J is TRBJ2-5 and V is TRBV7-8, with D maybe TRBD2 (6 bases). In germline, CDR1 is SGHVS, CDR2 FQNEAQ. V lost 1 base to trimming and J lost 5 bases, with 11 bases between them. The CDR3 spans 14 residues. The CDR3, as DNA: TGTGCCAGCAGCTTAGTGGGGGAGGTGGAGACCCAGTACTTC. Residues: CASSLVGEVETQYF.

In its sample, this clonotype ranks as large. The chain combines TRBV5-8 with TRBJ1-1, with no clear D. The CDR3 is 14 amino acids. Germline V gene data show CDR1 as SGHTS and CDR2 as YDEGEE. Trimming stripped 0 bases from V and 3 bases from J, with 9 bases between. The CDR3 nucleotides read TGTGCCAGCAGCTTGGATTATATCTACACTGAAGCTTTCTTT. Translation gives CASSLDYIYTEAFF.

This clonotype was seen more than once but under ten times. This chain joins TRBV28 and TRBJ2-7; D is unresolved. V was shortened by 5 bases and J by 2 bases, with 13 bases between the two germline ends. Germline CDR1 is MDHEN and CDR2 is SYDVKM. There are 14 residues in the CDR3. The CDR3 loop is CASSRVGVTYEQYF. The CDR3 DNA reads TGTGCCAGCAGTAGGGTAGGAGTAACCTACGAGCAGTACTTC.

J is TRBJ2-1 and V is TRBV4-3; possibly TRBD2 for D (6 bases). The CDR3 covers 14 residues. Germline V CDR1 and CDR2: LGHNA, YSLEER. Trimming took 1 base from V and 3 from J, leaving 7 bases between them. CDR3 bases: TGCGCCAGCAGCCAAGGGACTAACTACAATGAGCAGTTCTTC. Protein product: CASSQGTNYNEQFF.

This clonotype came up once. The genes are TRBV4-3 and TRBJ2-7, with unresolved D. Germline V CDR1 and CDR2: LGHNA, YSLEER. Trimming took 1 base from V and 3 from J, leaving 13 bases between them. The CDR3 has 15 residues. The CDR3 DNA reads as TGCGCCAGCAGCCAAGTTCCGGGCGCCGGCTACGAGCAGTACTTC. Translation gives CASSQVPGAGYEQYF.

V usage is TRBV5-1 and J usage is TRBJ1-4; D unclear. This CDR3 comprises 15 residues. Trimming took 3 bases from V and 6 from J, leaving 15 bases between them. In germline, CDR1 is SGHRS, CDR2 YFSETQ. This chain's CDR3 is CASSSRGGKDEKLFF. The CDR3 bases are TGCGCCAGCAGCTCACGGGGAGGGAAGGATGAAAAACTGTTTTTT.

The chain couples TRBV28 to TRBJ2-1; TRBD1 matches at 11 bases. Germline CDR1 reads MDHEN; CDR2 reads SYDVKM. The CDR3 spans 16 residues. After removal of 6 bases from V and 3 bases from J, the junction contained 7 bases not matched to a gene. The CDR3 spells CASSFLGTGGYNEQFF. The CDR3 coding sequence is TGTGCCAGCAGCTTCCTTGGGACAGGGGGCTACAATGAGCAGTTCTTC.

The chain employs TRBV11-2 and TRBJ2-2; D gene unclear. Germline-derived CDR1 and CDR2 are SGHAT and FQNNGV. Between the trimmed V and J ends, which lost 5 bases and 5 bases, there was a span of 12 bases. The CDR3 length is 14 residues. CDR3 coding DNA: TGTGCCAGCAGCACCGGCGGCCTAACCGGGGAGCTGTTTTTT. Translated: CASSTGGLTGELFF.

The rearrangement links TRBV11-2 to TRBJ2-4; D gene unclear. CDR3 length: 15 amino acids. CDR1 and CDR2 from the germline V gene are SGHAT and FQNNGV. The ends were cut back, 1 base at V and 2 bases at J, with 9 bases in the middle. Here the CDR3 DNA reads TGTGCCAGCAGCTTAGGGAGAAATACCAAAAACATTCAGTACTTC. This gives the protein CASSLGRNTKNIQYF.

In nucleotides, the CDR3 is TGTGCCAGCAGCTTAGGTGTCGGTCGGGGACATGAGCAGTTCTTC. Amino acid sequence: CASSLGVGRGHEQFF. The V and J genes are TRBV11-1 and TRBJ2-1, with D perhaps being TRBD1 or TRBD2 (5 bases each). CDR1 is SGHAT, CDR2 FQDESV, per germline (reference sequence). The CDR3 runs 15 residues. Trimming shortened V by 1 base and J by 8 bases, and 15 bases separated the two germline ends.